The 26 T cell receptor beta chains reported below all come from one sample, sequenced in a study of blood T cell repertoires in COVID-19. The protocol was immunoSEQ multiplex PCR, while the TCRdb copy is restricted to in-frame clones and leaves out a portion. The repertoire consists of 470,000 or so clones, with around 89% occurring once and the leading ten covering about 4.3%. Sequencing was done on a sample of peripheral blood. These receptors were obtained from a woman aged 30 to 39 with acute or convalescent COVID-19.

The rearrangement uses TRBV3-1 (or the pseudogene TRBV3-2) and TRBJ1-1; D not resolved. This CDR3 comprises 15 residues. The V gene lost 2 bases and the J gene lost 1 base, with 11 bases spanning the gap. Germline-derived CDR1 and CDR2 are LGHDT and YNNKEL (reference sequence). The DNA for the CDR3 is TGTGCCAGCAGCCAATCGTTGGCTGGGAACACTGAAGCTTTCTTT. Translated: CASSQSLAGNTEAFF.

The V call is TRBV5-1, the J call TRBJ1-5, with TRBD1 identical over 7 bases. The ends lost 4 bases at V and 0 bases at J; junction bases unmatched: 7. Germline CDR1 is SGHRS and CDR2 is YFSETQ. The CDR3 contains 16 residues. CDR3 sequence (DNA): TGCGCCAGCAGCCCCGGACAGGCTAATAGCAATCAGCCCCAGCATTTT. It translates to CASSPGQANSNQPQHF.

The gene calls are TRBV2 and TRBJ2-5; a possible D gene is TRBD2 (6 bases). CDR3 length equals 16 residues. Trimming took 4 bases from V and 4 from J, leaving 19 bases between them. Germline-derived CDR1 and CDR2 are SNHLY and FYNNEI. CDR3 sequence reads: CASSGLATGPGETQYF. The CDR3 coding sequence is TGTGCCAGCAGTGGTCTAGCGACTGGCCCGGGAGAGACCCAGTACTTC.

J is TRBJ2-3 and V is TRBV25-1; D is unresolved. Between the trimmed V and J ends, which lost 3 bases and 6 bases, there was a span of 13 bases. Germline loops: CDR1 MGHDK, CDR2 SYGVNS. The CDR3 covers 14 residues. CDR3 nucleotide sequence: TGTGCCAGCAGTGAGGGCGACACTTTCGATACGCAGTATTTT. Residues: CASSEGDTFDTQYF.

The V and J genes are TRBV15 and TRBJ2-6, with a possible D match to TRBD1 (5 bases). Germline-derived CDR1 and CDR2 are LNHNV and YYDKDF (reference sequence). Deletions cut 8 bases from V and 0 bases from J, with 11 bases between. The CDR3 spans 15 residues. CDR3 sequence: CATSWGNSGANVLTF. The CDR3 bases are TGTGCCACCTCTTGGGGCAACTCTGGGGCCAACGTCCTGACTTTC. The full variable domain, completed using reference TRBV15 and TRBJ2-6, is DAMVIQNPRYQVTQFGKPVTLSCSQTLNHNVMYWYQQKSSQAPKLLFHYYDKDFNNEADTPDNFQSRRPNTSFCFLDIRSPGLGDTAMYLCATSWGNSGANVLTFGAGSRLTVL.

This chain uses TRBV7-2 with TRBJ2-3, with a possible D match to TRBD2 (7 bases). There are 18 residues in the CDR3. The V and J ends lost 0 bases and 4 bases respectively, with 20 bases between them. Germline V gene data show CDR1 as SGHTA and CDR2 as FQGNSA. The CDR3 loop reads CASSLAGMVGGRPDTQYF. In DNA form, the CDR3 reads TGTGCCAGCAGCTTAGCGGGGATGGTGGGGGGGCGCCCAGATACGCAGTATTTT.

The V call is TRBV5-4, the J call TRBJ1-2, with a weak D call TRBD1 (5 bases). Germline V gene sequence: CDR1 SGHNT, CDR2 YYREEE (reference sequence). V was clipped by 9 bases and J by 0 bases, with 27 bases between them. This CDR3 region has 18 residues. CDR3: CAIYDGRGRSRTNYGYTF. CDR3 DNA sequence: TGTGCCATCTATGACGGCCGGGGGAGATCCAGGACTAACTATGGCTACACCTTC.

CDR3 sequence reads: CASAQRAGNEKLFF. The CDR3 nucleotides are TGTGCCAGCGCCCAGCGGGCGGGTAATGAAAAACTGTTTTTT. V usage is TRBV11-2 and J usage is TRBJ1-4, with D unclear. The V gene's germline CDR1 is SGHAT and CDR2 FQNNGV. The CDR3 extends over 14 amino acids. V shed 8 bases and J shed 4 bases, with 14 bases lying between them.

This chain uses TRBV10-3 with TRBJ2-1; 8 bases are shared with TRBD1. CDR1 ENHRY and CDR2 SYGVKD come from the germline V gene. The CDR3 extends over 17 amino acids. J gave up 7 bases and V 2 bases, and 13 bases lay outside the gene matches. This CDR3 reads CAISEPGRGRGGNEQFF. The CDR3 region has the DNA TGTGCCATCAGTGAGCCAGGCAGGGGGCGAGGAGGTAATGAGCAGTTCTTC.

The chain links TRBV27 to TRBJ2-7, with 7 bases that match TRBD2. Germline V CDR1 and CDR2: MNHEY, SMNVEV (reference sequence). The trim removed 6 bases at V and 1 base at J, leaving 9 bases unmatched. This CDR3 has 15 amino acids. The CDR3 region has the DNA TGTGCCAGCAGCCACCGGTCCGGGGGGTCCTACGAGCAGTACTTC. Its translation is CASSHRSGGSYEQYF.

The V and J genes are TRBV9 and TRBJ1-4; 9 bases align to TRBD1. J lost 4 bases, V lost 3 bases, and 4 bases had no gene match. CDR3 length equals 15 residues. From germline, CDR1 is SGDLS and CDR2 YYNGEE. CDR3 DNA: TGTGCCAGCAGCGCGGGACAGGGATATAATGAAAAACTGTTTTTT. Translation gives CASSAGQGYNEKLFF.

This clone was detected only once. This chain connects TRBV28 to TRBJ1-5; no clear D gene. The CDR3 loop spans 14 amino acids. Germline-derived CDR1 and CDR2 are MDHEN and SYDVKM. Trimming took 4 bases from V and 3 from J, leaving 10 bases between them. CDR3 residues: CASSSDGVNQPQHF. The CDR3 DNA reads TGTGCCAGCAGTTCGGACGGGGTCAATCAGCCCCAGCATTTT.

This clone was seen once. The rearrangement uses TRBV11-2 and TRBJ2-3, with 8 positions matching TRBD2. Unmatched junction bases numbered 12, after V lost 8 bases and J lost 5 bases. This CDR3 has 15 amino acids. Germline V CDR1 and CDR2: SGHAT, FQNNGV. The CDR3 loop is CASGRGGAPGDTQYF. The CDR3 region has the DNA TGTGCCAGCGGTCGGGGGGGGGCACCAGGAGATACGCAGTATTTT.

In this sample, this clone turned up a few times. V is TRBV19 and J is TRBJ2-1; D perhaps matches TRBD1 (5 bases). Per germline, CDR1 LNHDA and CDR2 SQIVND (reference sequence). The CDR3 covers 13 residues. V was cut by 5 bases and J by 5 bases, with 10 bases left in between. The CDR3 protein is CASSYDRNNEQFF. As DNA, the CDR3 is TGTGCCAGTAGTTATGACAGAAACAATGAGCAGTTCTTC.

The chain links TRBV5-4 to TRBJ2-5; 12 nucleotides match TRBD1. The CDR3 extends over 15 amino acids. CDR1 is SGHNT and CDR2 is YYREEE in the germline V gene (reference sequence). V lost 2 bases and J lost 9; bases outside the gene matches: 8. CDR3 coding DNA: TGTGCCAGCAGCTTTGGGACAGGGGGCCCCGTGGCCCAGTACTTC. Its protein product is CASSFGTGGPVAQYF.

The chain recombines TRBV19 with TRBJ2-1, with D maybe TRBD1 (5 bases). This CDR3 region has 14 residues. Trimming left V 6 bases short and J 0 bases short, with 9 bases between. Germline V gene sequence: CDR1 LNHDA, CDR2 SQIVND (reference sequence). In DNA, the CDR3 is TGTGCCAGTAGAGGGGAAAGCTCCTACAATGAGCAGTTCTTC. This encodes CASRGESSYNEQFF.

The chain uses TRBV5-6 and TRBJ2-1; 10 bases are shared with TRBD2. Trimming removed 4 bases from V and 9 bases from J; junction bases left unmatched: 13. Germline CDR1 SGHDT, CDR2 YYEEEE. CDR3 size: 16 residues. The chain's CDR3 is CASSKTSGPAGFEQFF. CDR3 bases: TGTGCCAGCAGCAAGACTAGCGGGCCCGCCGGGTTTGAGCAGTTCTTC. The whole variable domain, filled in from reference TRBV5-6 and TRBJ2-1, reads DAGVTQSPTHLIKTRGQQVTLRCSPKSGHDTVSWYQQALGQGPQFIFQYYEEEERQRGNFPDRFSGHQFPNYSSELNVNALLLGDSALYLCASSKTSGPAGFEQFFGPGTRLTVL.

The V gene is TRBV5-4, the J gene TRBJ2-2, with D possibly matching TRBD2 (5 bases). The CDR3 consists of 14 residues. The germline CDR1 and CDR2 sequences are SGHNT and YYREEE (reference sequence). V lost 4 bases, J lost 5 bases, and 12 bases lay in between. As DNA, the CDR3 is TGTGCCAGCAGCCAAACGAGGGTAACCGGGGAGCTGTTTTTT. Protein product: CASSQTRVTGELFF.

The chain is built from TRBV5-5 and TRBJ2-7; 9 bases map to TRBD1. The germline V gene has CDR1 SGHKS and CDR2 YYEKEE (reference sequence). J lost 3 bases, V lost 4 bases, and 5 bases had no gene match. The CDR3 spans 14 residues. The CDR3 protein is CASSQLDRGYEQYF. CDR3 DNA sequence: TGTGCCAGCAGCCAGTTGGACAGGGGCTACGAGCAGTACTTC.

V usage is TRBV7-2 and J usage is TRBJ2-7; D is perhaps TRBD2 (6 bases). The CDR3 has 14 amino acids. The V gene lost 4 bases and the J gene lost 6 bases, with 16 bases spanning the gap. CDR1 and CDR2 from the germline V gene are SGHTA and FQGNSA. The DNA of the CDR3 is TGTGCCAGCAGCTCCTACAGGCAGGGAGGCGAGCAGTACTTC. It is translated as CASSSYRQGGEQYF.

V and J are TRBV4-1 and TRBJ1-6, with TRBD1 matching over 8 bases. The trim removed 4 bases at V and 12 bases at J, leaving 5 bases unmatched. Germline V CDR1 and CDR2: MGHRA, YSYEKL. CDR3 length equals 13 residues. The CDR3 region is CASSPQGGKPLHF. In nucleotides, the CDR3 is TGCGCCAGCAGCCCACAGGGGGGCAAACCCCTCCACTTT.

The V and J genes are TRBV5-1 and TRBJ2-7; 7 bases align to TRBD1. Trimming took 3 bases from V and 2 from J; bases not matched to a gene: 14. The V gene's germline CDR1 is SGHRS and CDR2 YFSETQ. This CDR3 is 17 amino acids long. CDR3 in DNA: TGCGCCAGCAGCTGGGGCCTGGGACAGTTCTCGGCCTACGAGCAGTACTTC. Protein sequence: CASSWGLGQFSAYEQYF.

The chain has TRBV5-6 and TRBJ1-2, with D uncertain. Germline V lookup: CDR1 SGHDT, CDR2 YYEEEE. With 7 bases removed from V and 8 bases from J, the gap between germline ends came to 15 bases. CDR3 size: 12 residues. The CDR3 DNA reads as TGTGCCAGCCGCCAGAGTAGCGCCGGCTACACCTTC. Translating it yields CASRQSSAGYTF.

V is TRBV21-1 and J is TRBJ2-2; TRBD2 is the table's D call, not checked against the DNA. TRBV21-1 is recorded as a pseudogene. The length of the CDR3 is 17 residues. CDR3 sequence: CASSNAAAGGGCGELFF. CDR3 in DNA: TGTGCCAGCAGCAACGCCGCGGCGGGGGGTGGGTGCGGGGAGCTGTTTTTT.

Only one count was recorded for this clone. The chain recombines TRBV7-9 with TRBJ2-7; 7 bases are shared with TRBD1. Losses at the gene ends were 1 base for V and 5 bases for J; bases not matched to a gene: 5. The CDR3 consists of 14 residues. CDR1 is SEHNR, CDR2 FQNEAQ, per germline (reference sequence). CDR3 loop: CASSLEGASHEQYF. The CDR3 nucleotides are TGTGCCAGCAGCTTAGAGGGGGCGAGCCACGAGCAGTACTTC. The variable domain in full, with the rest retrieved from reference TRBV7-9 and TRBJ2-7, is DTGVSQNPRHKITKRGQNVTFRCDPISEHNRLYWYRQTLGQGPEFLTYFQNEAQLEKSRLLSDRFSAERPKGSFSTLEIQRTEQGDSAMYLCASSLEGASHEQYFGPGTRLTVT.

The chain couples TRBV7-6 to TRBJ1-1, with D tentatively TRBD1 (5 bases). Germline assignment: CDR1 SGHVS and CDR2 FNYEAQ. Deletions cut 5 bases from V and 5 bases from J, with 15 bases between. The CDR3 has 14 amino acids. The CDR3 nucleotides read TGTGCCAGCAGCCCTAGCACCGGGGGGACTGAAGCTTTCTTT. This sequence encodes CASSPSTGGTEAFF.